This entry is about one TCR beta chain. The antigen is undetermined. The sample originates from a study of cytomegalovirus exposure and HLA in healthy donors. Overall study results and limits: Investigators reported about 160 TCR beta chains as tied to cytomegalovirus. Earlier results showed most TCR beta V segments being productive about 87% or about 30% of the time.

The germline gives CDR1 SGHRS, CDR2 YFSETQ. V lost 4 bases and J lost 5; bases outside the gene matches: 3. This CDR3 is built from 14 residues. The PCR employed 60 Vbeta primers together with 13 Jbeta primers. Profiled with immunoSEQ multiplex PCR; TCRdb holds only in-frame clones, not every one. The repertoire holds 110,000 to 150,000 clones, around 80% seen once, with roughly 3.2% in the top ten. This sequence joins TRBV5-1 and TRBJ2-3, with 11 bases fitting TRBD2. Input material: PBMCs. The clonotype comes from a young man in good health and CMV-seropositive. The CDR3 sequence: CASSATSGRDTQYF. In DNA, the CDR3 is TGCGCCAGCAGCGCCACTAGCGGGAGAGATACGCAGTATTTT. Full variable domain (remainder filled in from reference TRBV5-1 and TRBJ2-3): KAGVTQTPRYLIKTRGQQVTLSCSPISGHRSVSWYQQTPGQGLQFLFEYFSETQRNKGNFPGRFSGRQFSNSRSEMNVSTLELGDSALYLCASSATSGRDTQYFGPGTRLTVL.